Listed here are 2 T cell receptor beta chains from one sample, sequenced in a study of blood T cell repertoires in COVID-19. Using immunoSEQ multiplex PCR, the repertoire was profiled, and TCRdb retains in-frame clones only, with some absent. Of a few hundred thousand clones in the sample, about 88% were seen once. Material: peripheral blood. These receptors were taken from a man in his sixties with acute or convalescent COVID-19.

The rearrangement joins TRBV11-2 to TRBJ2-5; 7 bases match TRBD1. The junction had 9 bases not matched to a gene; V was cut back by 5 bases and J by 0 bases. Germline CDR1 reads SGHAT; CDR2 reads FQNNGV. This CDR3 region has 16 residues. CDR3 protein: CASSLRDSLYQETQYF. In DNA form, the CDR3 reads TGTGCCAGCAGCCTAAGGGACAGCTTGTACCAAGAGACCCAGTACTTC.

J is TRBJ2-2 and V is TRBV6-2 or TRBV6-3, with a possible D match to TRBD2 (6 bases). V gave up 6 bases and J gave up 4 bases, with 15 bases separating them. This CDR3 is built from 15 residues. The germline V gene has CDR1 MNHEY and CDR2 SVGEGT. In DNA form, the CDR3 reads TGTGCCAGCAGCCGGGACTGGGGCTTCACCGGGGAGCTGTTTTTT. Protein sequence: CASSRDWGFTGELFF.